The 5 T cell receptor beta chains below come from one sample, sequenced in a study of Graves' ophthalmopathy and Graves' hyperthyroidism. RNA served as the template for amplifying TCR beta CDR3 regions. RT-PCR was first run with HTBI primers, then multiplex PCR in a second round. TCRdb re-analysed the multiplex PCR reads in MiXCR, keeping a single row per CDR3 protein. Of roughly 170,000 distinct CDR3 sequences in the sample, roughly two fifths were seen once. Sequencing used peripheral blood. The receptors stem from a man between 25 and 39 years old with Graves' ophthalmopathy.

This clonotype was seen ten or more times. The chain is built from TRBV6-2 or TRBV6-3 and TRBJ1-1; tentatively, D is TRBD1 (5 bases). The germline gives CDR1 MNHEY, CDR2 SVGEGT. This CDR3 is built from 13 residues. V gave up 0 bases and J gave up 11 bases, with 13 bases separating them. The CDR3: CASSYSAQVVAFF. Here the CDR3 DNA reads TGTGCCAGCAGTTACTCGGCACAGGTAGTCGCTTTCTTT.

This clonotype was detected ten times or more. The chain couples TRBV12-3 or TRBV12-4 to TRBJ1-3; 7 bases are shared with TRBD1. Losses at the gene ends were 8 bases for V and 1 base for J; bases not matched to a gene: 8. This CDR3 has 15 amino acids. The DNA for the CDR3 is TGTGCCAGCGGGAGCAGACAGGGTTCTGGAAACACCATATATTTT. Translating it yields CASGSRQGSGNTIYF.

This clonotype was picked up many times. The chain uses TRBV6-5 and TRBJ2-7, with D hard to call. This CDR3 has 13 residues. Germline V gene sequence: CDR1 MNHEY, CDR2 SVGAGI. The V end lost 5 bases, the J end lost 9 bases, and 17 bases lay between the germline ends. The CDR3 nucleotides read TGTGCCAGCAGTACCGGCACCTCCACGGGGCAGTACTTC. Translating it yields CASSTGTSTGQYF.

At least ten counts were recorded for this clonotype. This rearrangement joins TRBV5-6 to TRBJ2-5; D is undetermined. This CDR3 has 13 amino acids. With 0 bases removed from V and 4 bases from J, the gap between germline ends came to 7 bases. Per germline, CDR1 SGHDT and CDR2 YYEEEE. This CDR3 is CASSLVGRETQYF. As DNA, the CDR3 is TGTGCCAGCAGCTTGGTTGGCAGAGAGACCCAGTACTTC.

This chain connects TRBV12-5 to TRBJ1-2, with no clear D. V dropped 7 bases and J dropped 8 bases, with 14 bases sitting between them. The CDR3 is 12 residues long. Germline V gives CDR1 LGHNT, CDR2 FRNRAP. Here the CDR3 reads CASAQRGGGYTF. The CDR3 nucleotides read TGTGCTAGTGCCCAAAGAGGAGGCGGCTACACCTTC.